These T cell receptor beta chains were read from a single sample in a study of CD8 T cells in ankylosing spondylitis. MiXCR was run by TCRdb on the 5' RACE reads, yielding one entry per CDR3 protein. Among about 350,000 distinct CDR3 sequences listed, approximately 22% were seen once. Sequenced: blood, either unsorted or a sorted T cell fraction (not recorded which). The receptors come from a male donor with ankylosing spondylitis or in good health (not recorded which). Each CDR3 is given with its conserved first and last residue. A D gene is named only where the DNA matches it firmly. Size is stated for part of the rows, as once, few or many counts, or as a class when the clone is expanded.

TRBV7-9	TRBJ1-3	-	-	CASSLVGGTIYF	TGTGCCAGCAGCTTAGTTGGAGGCACCATATATTTT
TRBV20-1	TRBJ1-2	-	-	CSARDENGYTF	TGCAGTGCTAGAGATGAGAACGGCTACACCTTC
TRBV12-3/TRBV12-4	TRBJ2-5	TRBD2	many	CASSLGLAEETQYF	TGTGCCAGCAGCTTGGGACTAGCGGAAGAGACCCAGTACTTC
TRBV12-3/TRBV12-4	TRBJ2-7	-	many	CASSLGSDYEQYF	TGTGCCAGCAGTTTAGGTTCGGACTACGAGCAGTACTTC
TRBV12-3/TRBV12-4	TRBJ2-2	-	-	CASSRLPGAYAAGELFF	TGTGCCAGCAGTCGTTTGCCGGGGGCGTATGCGGCCGGGGAGCTGTTTTTT
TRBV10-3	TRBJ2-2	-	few	CAISDQKSGENTGELFF	TGTGCCATCAGCGACCAGAAATCAGGGGAGAACACCGGGGAGCTGTTTTTT
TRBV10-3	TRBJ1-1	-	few	CAISGSGEGTEAFF	TGTGCCATCAGTGGTTCTGGGGAGGGCACTGAAGCTTTCTTT
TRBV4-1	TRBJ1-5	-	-	CASSKSRDRDQPQHF	TGCGCCAGCAGCAAGAGCAGGGATCGTGATCAGCCCCAGCATTTT
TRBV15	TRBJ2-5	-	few	CATSRDRGQGPQETQYF	TGTGCCACCAGCAGAGATCGTGGGCAGGGGCCCCAAGAGACCCAGTACTTC
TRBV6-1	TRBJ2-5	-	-	CASTGYYGETQYF	TGTGCCAGCACCGGGTATTATGGAGAGACCCAGTACTTC
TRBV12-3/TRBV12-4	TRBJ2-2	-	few	CASSLWAGMTGELFF	TGTGCCAGCAGTTTATGGGCAGGGATGACCGGGGAGCTGTTTTTT
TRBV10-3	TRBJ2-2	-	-	CATWGTETGELFF	TGTGCCACCTGGGGGACTGAGACCGGGGAGCTGTTTTTT
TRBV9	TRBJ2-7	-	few	CASSVVPGYEQYF	TGTGCCAGCAGCGTAGTCCCGGGGTACGAGCAGTACTTC
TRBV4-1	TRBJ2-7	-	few	CASSQDPGAGEQYF	TGCGCCAGCAGCCAAGATCCGGGGGCAGGGGAGCAGTACTTC
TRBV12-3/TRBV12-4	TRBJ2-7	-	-	CASSYGQTKYF	TGTGCCAGCAGCTACGGACAGACAAAGTACTTC
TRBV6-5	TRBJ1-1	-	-	CASGPGGTEAFF	TGTGCCAGCGGCCCAGGTGGCACTGAAGCTTTCTTT
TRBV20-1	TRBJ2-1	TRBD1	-	CSARDPGQGIDNEQFF	TGCAGTGCTAGAGACCCGGGACAGGGTATCGACAATGAGCAGTTCTTC
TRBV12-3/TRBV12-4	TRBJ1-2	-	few	CASSTLKGGDDYGYTF	TGTGCCAGCAGTACATTAAAGGGAGGAGATGACTATGGCTACACCTTC
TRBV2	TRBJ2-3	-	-	CASRGGASTDTQYF	TGTGCCAGCAGGGGCGGAGCTAGCACAGATACGCAGTATTTT
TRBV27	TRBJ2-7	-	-	CASSFTGYSYEQYF	TGTGCCAGCAGTTTCACAGGGTATAGCTACGAGCAGTACTTC
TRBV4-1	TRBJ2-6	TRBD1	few	CASSQDRDRGNSEANVLTF	TGCGCCAGCAGCCAAGACCGGGACAGGGGAAATTCAGAGGCCAACGTCCTGACTTTC
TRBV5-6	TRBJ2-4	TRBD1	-	CASSYGTAQNIQYF	TGTGCCAGCAGCTACGGGACAGCACAAAACATTCAGTACTTC
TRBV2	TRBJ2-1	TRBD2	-	CASRGLAGYNEQFF	TGTGCCAGCAGGGGACTAGCGGGGTACAATGAGCAGTTCTTC
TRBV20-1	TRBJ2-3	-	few	CSARDWSGTSTDTQYF	TGCAGTGCTAGAGATTGGAGCGGCACTAGCACAGATACGCAGTATTTT
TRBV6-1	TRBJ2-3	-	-	CASRPNRGGTQYF	TGTGCCAGCAGACCGAACAGGGGAGGTACGCAGTATTTT
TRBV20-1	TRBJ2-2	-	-	CSARVGAANTGELFF	TGCAGTGCTAGAGTGGGGGCCGCGAACACCGGGGAGCTGTTTTTT
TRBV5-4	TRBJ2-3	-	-	CASSFEVGGTDTQYF	TGTGCCAGCAGCTTTGAAGTGGGGGGCACAGATACGCAGTATTTT
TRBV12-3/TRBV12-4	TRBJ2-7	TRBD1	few	CASSPGQGAVDEQYF	TGTGCCAGCAGTCCCGGACAGGGGGCCGTCGACGAGCAGTACTTC
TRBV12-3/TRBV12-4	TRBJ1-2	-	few	CASSHNTGSYGYTF	TGTGCCAGCAGCCATAATACAGGGTCCTATGGCTACACCTTC
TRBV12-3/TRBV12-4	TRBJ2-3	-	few	CASSLTIRDTQYF	TGTGCCAGCAGTTTGACTATAAGAGATACGCAGTATTTT
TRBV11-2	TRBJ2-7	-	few	CASSLEGGPYEQYF	TGTGCCAGCAGCTTAGAAGGCGGACCCTACGAGCAGTACTTC
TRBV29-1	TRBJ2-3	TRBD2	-	CSVEGPIAGQSPIDTQYF	TGCAGCGTTGAGGGCCCTATAGCGGGGCAATCCCCGATAGATACGCAGTATTTT
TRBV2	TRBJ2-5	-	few	CASSASGTPKETQYF	TGTGCCAGCAGTGCCTCCGGGACCCCGAAAGAGACCCAGTACTTC
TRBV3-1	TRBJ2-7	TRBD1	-	CASSQTDRGIGEQYF	TGTGCCAGCAGCCAAACGGACAGGGGAATTGGCGAGCAGTACTTC
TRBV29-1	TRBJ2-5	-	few	CSVEDPGRDDTQYF	TGCAGCGTTGAAGATCCGGGCAGGGACGATACCCAGTACTTC
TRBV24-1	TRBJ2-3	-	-	CATSDPPSNADTQYF	TGTGCCACCAGTGACCCACCGTCTAACGCAGATACGCAGTATTTT
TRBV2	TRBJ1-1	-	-	CASSDGPGIPEAFF	TGTGCCAGCAGTGATGGGCCAGGGATCCCTGAAGCTTTCTTT
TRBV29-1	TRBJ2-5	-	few	CSVPVSEYQETQYF	TGCAGCGTTCCCGTGTCCGAGTACCAAGAGACCCAGTACTTC
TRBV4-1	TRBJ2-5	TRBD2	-	CASSQDGLAQETQYF	TGCGCCAGCAGCCAAGATGGACTAGCGCAGGAGACCCAGTACTTC
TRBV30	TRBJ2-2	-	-	CAWVEGNTGELFF	TGTGCCTGGGTGGAGGGGAACACCGGGGAGCTGTTTTTT
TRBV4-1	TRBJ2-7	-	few	CASSQVRNRDTYEQYF	TGCGCCAGCAGCCAAGTTAGGAACAGGGATACCTACGAGCAGTACTTC
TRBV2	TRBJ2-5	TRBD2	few	CASSDTLAAALETQYF	TGTGCCAGCAGTGACACGCTAGCGGCTGCGTTGGAGACCCAGTACTTC
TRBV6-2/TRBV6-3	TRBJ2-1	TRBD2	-	CASSYSLSGGRNEQFF	TGTGCCAGCAGTTACTCGTTAAGCGGGGGCCGTAATGAGCAGTTCTTC
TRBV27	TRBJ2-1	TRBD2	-	CASSSGLADYNEQFF	TGTGCCAGCAGTTCGGGACTAGCGGATTACAATGAGCAGTTCTTC
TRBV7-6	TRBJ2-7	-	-	CASSNAGDGAYEQYF	TGTGCCAGCAGCAACGCTGGGGACGGTGCCTACGAGCAGTACTTC
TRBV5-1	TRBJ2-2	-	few	CASSPKGPDTGELFF	TGCGCCAGCAGCCCGAAAGGGCCAGACACCGGGGAGCTGTTTTTT
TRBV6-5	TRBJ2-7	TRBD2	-	CASSYSSIAGTDYEQYF	TGTGCCAGCAGTTACTCCAGTATAGCGGGGACCGACTACGAGCAGTACTTC
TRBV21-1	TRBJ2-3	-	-	CASSERVYRGGSTDTQYF	TGTGCCAGCAGCGAAAGAGTCTACAGGGGGGGGAGCACAGATACGCAGTATTTT
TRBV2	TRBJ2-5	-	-	CASSGAEVGETQYF	TGTGCCAGCAGTGGGGCCGAGGTCGGAGAGACCCAGTACTTC
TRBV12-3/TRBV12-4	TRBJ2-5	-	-	CASSSPLGEETQYF	TGTGCCAGCAGTTCCCCCCTCGGGGAGGAGACCCAGTACTTC
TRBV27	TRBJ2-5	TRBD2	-	CASSRWKTGLAGGRETQYF	TGTGCCAGCAGTCGATGGAAAACGGGACTAGCGGGGGGAAGAGAGACCCAGTACTTC
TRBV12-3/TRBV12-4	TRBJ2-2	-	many	CAISLDPPGQTNTGELFF	TGTGCCATCAGTTTAGATCCCCCTGGGCAGACGAACACCGGGGAGCTGTTTTTT
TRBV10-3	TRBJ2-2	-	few	CAISAGGGGSGELFF	TGTGCCATCAGTGCAGGTGGGGGGGGCTCCGGGGAGCTGTTTTTT
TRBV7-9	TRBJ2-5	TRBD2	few	CASNLGREGQETQYF	TGTGCCAGCAACCTGGGGAGGGAGGGCCAAGAGACCCAGTACTTC
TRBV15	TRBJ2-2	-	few	CATSNLPLGVENTGELFF	TGTGCCACCAGCAACTTACCTTTAGGGGTTGAGAACACCGGGGAGCTGTTTTTT